This T cell receptor beta chain was found in a study of T cells in Graves' hyperthyroidism and ophthalmopathy (dated by TCRdb to the late 2010s). Regarding the research as a whole: Peripheral blood was sampled at the time of initial diagnosis, prior to any treatment. To identify TCR V-J signatures that set the groups apart, the researchers used a discovery cohort of 95 to 100 patients, made up of under 50 with Graves' ophthalmopathy and 57 with stable Graves' hyperthyroidism. Prospective prediction of ophthalmopathy was tested in an independent validation cohort consisting of some 20 hyperthyroidism patients and some 15 patients who later progressed to ophthalmopathy. The approximately 95 discovery patients were divided at random into training and test sets in a 7:3 ratio. In several Graves' hyperthyroidism patients, the study also compared T-cell repertoires from thyroid tissue with T-cell repertoires from blood. After sampling, hyperthyroidism patients received methimazole starting at 30 mg daily, and ophthalmopathy patients received high-dose intravenous methylprednisolone. According to the paper, TCR Vbeta CDR3 sequencing was carried out on about 140 peripheral blood samples, which came from some 41 ophthalmopathy, about 75 hyperthyroidism and about 17 progressor patients. General conclusions and limits of the study: Most expanded thyroid clonotypes (frequency above 0.001) were also detected in blood, a finding suggesting that blood repertoires may reflect thyroid immune responses. No statistical method was used to set the sample size in advance, and investigators knew the group allocation. A model built on a 13 V-J signature distinguished ophthalmopathy from stable hyperthyroidism, reaching 87.88% sensitivity and 81.08% specificity in cross-validation and 80%/75% in testing. During validation, the model predicted progression to ophthalmopathy a median of roughly 7.1 months ahead of onset, with more than 60% sensitivity and 72.22% specificity.

From cysteine to phenylalanine, the CDR3 is 16 amino acids long. Of all the DNA, just the CDR3 is kept, 48 bases in frame from base 1. For CDR1 and CDR2, the germline V gene (reference sequence) lists SGHNT and YYREEE. Stable Graves' hyperthyroidism was defined as no progression to ophthalmopathy during 18 months of follow-up. The hyperthyroidism patients were between 18 and 65 years old and newly diagnosed, with a disease duration of less than 2 months. Any patient with an uncontrolled infection, another autoimmune disease, pregnancy or lactation was excluded. Diagnoses relied on clinical symptoms, serum thyroxine and TRAb, thyroid ultrasound and orbital computed tomography. PBMCs were isolated from more than 9 ml of fresh peripheral blood by Ficoll-Paque density gradient centrifugation. Total RNA was extracted with Trizol reagent, and quality was checked on an Agilent 2100 Bioanalyzer. Amplification of TCR beta CDR3 regions was carried out from RNA transcripts. The TCR CDR3 was subjected to a first round of RT-PCR using the HTBI primer set and the Qiagen OneStep RT-PCR kit. Libraries were constructed in a second round of multiplex PCR, after which size selection and purification were carried out. Paired-end sequencing of the libraries was performed with 100 bp reads on an Illumina HiSeq2000. Processing in the source paper ran as follows. SOAPnuke was used to process the raw data, throwing out any read that contained adapters or uncalled bases, had a mean Phred below 15, or lacked an exact constant-primer or identifier match. COPE v1.2.5 was used to merge the high-quality paired reads, and each unique nucleotide sequence was defined as a clonotype. MiTCR v1.1 was used to align clonotypes to the IMGT TRBV, TRBD and TRBJ reference segments. The analysis included only V-J combinations with a frequency above 0.0001, which together covered 98% to 99.2% of the repertoires. A TCS score was defined as the ratio between F50 (clonal expansion) and ExV (chaos), using BLOSUM62-based TCRdist between CDR3 peptides within each V-J. Welch's t-statistics and random forest reduced around 510 V-J features to fewer than 15, which were used in a naive Bayes classifier (R e1071). TCRdb reran the public reads through fastp at Q25 and MiXCR, keeping productive beta chains. All rows with the same CDR3 protein become a single entry with the most common DNA and genes. These V and J calls derive from TCRdb rather than the authors' analysis. This sample is represented by 25,000 to 30,000 distinct CDR3 sequences; 40% to 55% of them were singletons. About a tenth of the sample is held by the ten biggest clonotypes.

Remarks on this clonotype: Its antigen remains unidentified. The junction departs from germline at one end; a sequencing error may be responsible.

The sequence was collected from a young woman with Graves' hyperthyroidism. The sequencing input was blood. Recombination connected TRBV5-4 to TRBJ2-3, and perhaps TRBD2 as D gene, on 5 matching bases. The CDR3: CAGSGPFDGTTDTQYF. The DNA sequence is as follows: TGTGCCGGCAGCGGACCCTTTGACGGAACCACAGATACGCAGTATTTT.